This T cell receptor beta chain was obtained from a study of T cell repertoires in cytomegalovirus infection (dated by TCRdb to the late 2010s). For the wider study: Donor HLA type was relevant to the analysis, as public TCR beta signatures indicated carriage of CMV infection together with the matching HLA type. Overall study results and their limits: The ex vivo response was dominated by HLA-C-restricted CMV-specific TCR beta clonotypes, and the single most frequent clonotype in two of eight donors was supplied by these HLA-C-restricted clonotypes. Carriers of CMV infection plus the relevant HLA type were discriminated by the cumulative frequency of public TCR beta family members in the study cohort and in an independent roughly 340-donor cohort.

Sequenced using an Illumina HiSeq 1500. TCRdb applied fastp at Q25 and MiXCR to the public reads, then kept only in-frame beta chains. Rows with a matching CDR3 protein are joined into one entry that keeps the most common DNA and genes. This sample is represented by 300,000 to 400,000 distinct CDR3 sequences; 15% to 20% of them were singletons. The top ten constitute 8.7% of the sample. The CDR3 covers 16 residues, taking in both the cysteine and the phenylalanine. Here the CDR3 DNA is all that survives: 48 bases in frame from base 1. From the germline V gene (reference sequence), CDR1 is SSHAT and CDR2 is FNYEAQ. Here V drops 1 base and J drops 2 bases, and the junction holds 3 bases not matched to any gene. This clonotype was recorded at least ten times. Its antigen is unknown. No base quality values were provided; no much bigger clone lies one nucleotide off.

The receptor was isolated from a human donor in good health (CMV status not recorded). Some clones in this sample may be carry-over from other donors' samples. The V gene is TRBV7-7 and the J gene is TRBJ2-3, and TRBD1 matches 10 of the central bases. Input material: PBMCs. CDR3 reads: CASSLGQGANTDTQYF. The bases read TGTGCCAGCAGCTTAGGACAGGGGGCTAACACAGATACGCAGTATTTT.